This T cell receptor beta chain originates from a study of OX40 agonist ivuxolimab in advanced cancers. About the research overall: Three partial responders included one hepatocellular carcinoma patient and two cutaneous melanoma patients.

TCRdb's table, derived via immunoSEQ multiplex PCR, lists solely in-frame clones and lacks some. The sample has tens of thousands of clones, approximately 86% seen once. The germline V gene encodes CDR1 LNHDA and CDR2 SQIVND (reference sequence). The length of the CDR3 is 13 residues. The V gene lost 6 bases and the J gene lost 3 bases, with 12 bases spanning the gap. Material: CD4+ or CD8+ T cells sorted from blood, obtained in a trial of the OX40 agonist ivuxolimab. The TCR comes from an adult with an advanced solid tumor such as melanoma, head and neck, liver or kidney cancer. The chain has TRBV19 and TRBJ2-7; possibly TRBD1 for D (6 bases). CDR3: CASSGTHYYEQYF. CDR3 in DNA: TGTGCCAGTAGCGGGACACACTACTACGAGCAGTACTTC.